One sample yielded the 9 T cell receptor beta chains listed below, sequenced in a study of graft-versus-host responses after intestinal transplantation. The method was immunoSEQ multiplex PCR; TCRdb's version includes in-frame clones alone and lacks a portion of them. The sample has about 8,200 clones, approximately 29% seen once; the top ten hold roughly 6%. The specimen comprised alloreactive CD4+ T cells from a mixed lymphocyte reaction culture, sampled before intestinal transplant. This sample's subset: CFSE-low proliferating T cells sorted from roughly six-day pre-transplant mixed lymphocyte reaction (GvH or HvG direction). These receptors all stem from a human patient who received an intestinal transplant.

In the case of this clone: A read error may produce the germline difference seen at one junction end. This rearrangement joins TRBV6-4 to TRBJ2-7, with 9 bases fitting TRBD1. The CDR3 runs to 14 residues. Germline V gene lookup returns CDR1 MRHNA and CDR2 SNTAGT. The CDR3 nucleotides are TGTGCCATCAGTCGGACAGGGGTCTCCTACGAGCAGTACTTC. As protein: CAISRTGVSYEQYF.

J is TRBJ1-4 and V is TRBV7-8; 7 nucleotides agree with TRBD1. V lost 2 bases, J lost 0 bases, and 6 bases stayed unmatched. The CDR3 covers 17 residues. From germline, CDR1 is SGHVS and CDR2 FQNEAQ. CDR3 in DNA: TGTGCCAGCAGCTTAAGGGGACAGCCTGCAACTAATGAAAAACTGTTTTTT. Translation gives CASSLRGQPATNEKLFF.

This clone was detected a few times. The J gene is TRBJ1-4, the V gene TRBV5-1; D not resolved. CDR3 length: 15 amino acids. Germline V gene lookup returns CDR1 SGHRS and CDR2 YFSETQ. The V end was cut by 4 bases, the J end by 1 base, with 11 bases between. The chain's CDR3 is CASSPGGLTNEKLFF. For the CDR3, the DNA is TGCGCCAGCAGCCCGGGAGGTTTAACTAATGAAAAACTGTTTTTT.

J is TRBJ2-3 and V is TRBV4-2, with 7 bases aligning to TRBD1. J was trimmed by 2 bases and V by 0 bases; bases with no gene match: 8. This CDR3 region has 17 residues. Germline V lookup: CDR1 LGHNA, CDR2 YNFKEQ. The CDR3 region has the DNA TGTGCCAGCAGCCAAGACTTCACAGGGGCAACCACAGATACGCAGTATTTT. Translation: CASSQDFTGATTDTQYF.

V is TRBV27 and J is TRBJ2-5; 13 nucleotides agree with TRBD2. The DNA end favors TRBJ2-7, so the J call may be wrong. Germline assignment: CDR1 MNHEY and CDR2 SMNVEV (reference sequence). The CDR3 is 23 amino acids. The CDR3 region is CASSPLARGGVRTGTSGTYEQYF. In nucleotides, the CDR3 is TGTGCCAGCAGTCCCCTGGCTCGGGGAGGGGTACGTACCGGGACTAGCGGGACCTACGAGCAGTACTTC.

The chain uses TRBV2 and TRBJ1-3; D possibly corresponds to TRBD1 (6 bases). This CDR3 comprises 19 residues. V gave up 6 bases and J gave up 0 bases, with 24 bases separating them. In germline, CDR1 is SNHLY, CDR2 FYNNEI. The CDR3 bases are TGTGCCAGCAGGCCCACAGGGTATTCTACACGTCCCTCTGGAAACACCATATATTTT. Its protein product is CASRPTGYSTRPSGNTIYF.

This clone was counted between two and nine times. The chain couples TRBV5-1 to TRBJ2-3, with 10 bases aligning to TRBD2. J gave up 0 bases and V 0 bases, and 4 bases lay outside the gene matches. The germline V gene has CDR1 SGHRS and CDR2 YFSETQ. The CDR3 contains 17 residues. The CDR3 reads CASSLEAGGASTDTQYF. For the CDR3, the DNA is TGCGCCAGCAGCTTGGAAGCGGGAGGGGCTAGCACAGATACGCAGTATTTT.

The CDR3 loop is CASSQGSDRVNYGYTF. The CDR3 DNA is TGTGCCAGCAGCCAAGGATCGGACAGGGTTAACTATGGCTACACCTTC. This chain links TRBV4-2 with TRBJ1-2; 8 bases fit TRBD1. The germline V gene encodes CDR1 LGHNA and CDR2 YNFKEQ. This CDR3 contains 16 residues. The J segment lost 1 base and the V segment lost 1 base, leaving 5 bases of the junction unmatched.

The chain joins TRBV6-5 to TRBJ1-6; tentative D call: TRBD1 (6 bases). Between the trimmed V and J ends, which lost 10 bases and 7 bases, there was a span of 14 bases. The CDR3 runs 13 residues. Per germline, CDR1 MNHEY and CDR2 SVGAGI. CDR3 in amino acids: CATATGFNSPLHF. CDR3 in DNA: TGTGCCACAGCGACAGGATTCAATTCACCCCTCCACTTT.